Shown below are 15 T cell receptor beta chains from a single sample sequenced in a study of CXCR3-negative and CXCR3-positive naive CD8 T cells. UMI-labeled TRB cDNA libraries were prepared by 5' RACE. From the 5' RACE reads, TCRdb lists one entry per CDR3 protein and no DNA. The listing records 30,000 to 40,000 distinct CDR3 sequences. Source material: memory CD8+ T cells from blood. All receptors come from a human donor in good health. Some clones in this sample may be carry-over from other donors' samples.

The V gene is TRBV20-1, the J gene TRBJ2-2; TCRdb picks TRBD1, but there is no DNA to check that call. Germline-derived CDR1 and CDR2 are DFQATT and SNEGSKA (reference sequence). The CDR3 has 16 residues. CDR3 sequence: CSARDLSGGANGELFF.

According to its frequency, this clonotype is medium-sized (0.01 to 0.1%). The rearrangement links TRBV9 to TRBJ2-5; TCRdb's assignment of TRBD1 cannot be checked, as there is no DNA. This CDR3 comprises 15 residues. The germline V gene has CDR1 SGDLS and CDR2 YYNGEE. CDR3 protein: CASSLRTGEGETQYF.

According to its frequency, this clonotype is large. The rearrangement links TRBV7-6 to TRBJ2-2. CDR3 length equals 12 residues. CDR1 is SGHVS, CDR2 FNYEAQ, per germline. The CDR3 here is CASSGNTGELFF.

The chain uses TRBV7-2 and TRBJ2-7. There are 13 residues in the CDR3. Looked up from germline, CDR1 is SGHTA and CDR2 is FQGNSA. The CDR3: CASSLGGLDEQYF.

The chain uses TRBV20-1 and TRBJ2-5. The CDR3 has 14 residues. Germline assignment: CDR1 DFQATT and CDR2 SNEGSKA (reference sequence). CDR3 sequence reads: CSARDIEDQETQYF.

The gene calls are TRBV25-1 and TRBJ2-1; as DNA is missing, the TRBD1 call by TCRdb cannot be tested. Germline CDR1 reads MGHDK; CDR2 reads SYGVNS. The CDR3 has 14 amino acids. CDR3 sequence reads: CASSGGVRYNEQFF.

The V and J genes are TRBV20-1 and TRBJ2-5; the TCRdb D gene call, TRBD1, has no DNA to confirm it. This CDR3 spans 15 amino acids. CDR1 is DFQATT, CDR2 SNEGSKA, per germline (reference sequence). The CDR3 region is CSASTGSPRQETQYF.

J is TRBJ2-7 and V is TRBV6-1; TCRdb indicates TRBD1, and absent DNA this call remains unverified. The germline CDR1 and CDR2 sequences are MNHNS and SASEGT. This CDR3 contains 17 residues. The CDR3 protein is CASSPRAGTGFSYEQYF.

Here the CDR3 reads CASSYSEGRSEAFF. The V and J genes are TRBV6-5 and TRBJ1-1; without DNA, the TCRdb call of TRBD1 cannot be checked. The CDR3 runs 14 residues. The V gene's germline CDR1 is MNHEY and CDR2 SVGAGI.

This sequence joins TRBV4-3 and TRBJ2-3. The CDR3 is 12 residues long. Germline V gene sequence: CDR1 LGHNA, CDR2 YSLEER. The CDR3: CASSQYRDTQYF.

This rearrangement joins TRBV5-1 to TRBJ1-2. CDR1 is SGHRS, CDR2 YFSETQ, per germline. The length of the CDR3 is 14 residues. The CDR3 reads CASSSYGNKYGYTF.

The chain uses TRBV11-2 and TRBJ2-1; the D call from TCRdb, TRBD2, cannot be confirmed without DNA. CDR3 length: 17 residues. Germline CDR1 is SGHAT and CDR2 is FQNNGV. The CDR3 loop reads CASSTFLLREGFNEQFF.

V and J are TRBV6-1 and TRBJ1-1; the TCRdb D gene call, TRBD1, has no DNA to confirm it. The germline gives CDR1 MNHNS, CDR2 SASEGT. This CDR3 region has 15 residues. CDR3 residues: CASSPKGTGATEAFF.

The chain joins TRBV20-1 to TRBJ2-7. Looked up from germline, CDR1 is DFQATT and CDR2 is SNEGSKA (reference sequence). The CDR3 sequence is 13 residues long. The CDR3 region is CSASSRASYEQYF.

This rearrangement joins TRBV7-3 to TRBJ2-5; there is no DNA to check the TCRdb D call of TRBD1. Germline lookup yields CDR1 SGHTA and CDR2 FQGTGA. CDR3 length equals 13 residues. Here the CDR3 reads CASSSGVGETQYF. Drawing the rest from reference TRBV7-3 and TRBJ2-5, the complete variable domain is GAGVSQTPSNKVTEKGKYVELRCDPISGHTALYWYRQSLGQGPEFLIYFQGTGAADDSGLPNDRFFAVRPEGSVSTLKIQRTERGDSAVYLCASSSGVGETQYFGPGTRLLVL.